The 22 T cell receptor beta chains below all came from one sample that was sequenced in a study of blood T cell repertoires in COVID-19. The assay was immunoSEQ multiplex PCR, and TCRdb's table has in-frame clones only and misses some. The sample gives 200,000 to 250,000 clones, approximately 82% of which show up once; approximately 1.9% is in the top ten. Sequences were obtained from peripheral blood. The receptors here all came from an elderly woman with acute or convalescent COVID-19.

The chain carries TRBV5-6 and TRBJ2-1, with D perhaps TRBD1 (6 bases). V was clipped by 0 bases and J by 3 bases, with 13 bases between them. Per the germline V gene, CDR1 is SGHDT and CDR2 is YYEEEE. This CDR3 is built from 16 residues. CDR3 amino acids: CASSLAQGYGYNEQFF. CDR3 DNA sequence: TGTGCCAGCAGCTTGGCCCAGGGGTACGGCTACAATGAGCAGTTCTTC.

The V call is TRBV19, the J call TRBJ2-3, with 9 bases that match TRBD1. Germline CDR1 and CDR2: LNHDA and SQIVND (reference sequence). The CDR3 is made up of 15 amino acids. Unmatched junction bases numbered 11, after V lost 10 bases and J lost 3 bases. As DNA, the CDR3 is TGTGCCACCCGGCTTGGACAGGGGCGGACAGATACGCAGTATTTT. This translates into CATRLGQGRTDTQYF.

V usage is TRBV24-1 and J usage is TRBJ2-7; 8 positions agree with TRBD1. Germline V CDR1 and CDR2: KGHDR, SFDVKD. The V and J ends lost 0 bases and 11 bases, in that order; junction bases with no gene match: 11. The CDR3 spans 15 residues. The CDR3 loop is CATSDLRAGGNYKYF. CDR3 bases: TGTGCCACCAGTGATTTGCGTGCAGGGGGCAATTACAAGTACTTC.

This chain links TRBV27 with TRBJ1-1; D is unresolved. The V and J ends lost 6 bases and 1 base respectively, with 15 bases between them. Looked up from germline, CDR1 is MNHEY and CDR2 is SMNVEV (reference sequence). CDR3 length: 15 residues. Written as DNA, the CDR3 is TGTGCCAGCAGCTTCTCACGGGGATCGAACACTGAAGCTTTCTTT. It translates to CASSFSRGSNTEAFF.

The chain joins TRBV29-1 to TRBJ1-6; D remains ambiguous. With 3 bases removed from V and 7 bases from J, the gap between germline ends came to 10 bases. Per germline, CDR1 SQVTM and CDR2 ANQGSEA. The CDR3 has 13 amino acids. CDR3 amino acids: CSVDPNRNSPLHF. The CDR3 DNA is TGCAGCGTTGACCCGAATCGGAATTCACCCCTCCACTTT.

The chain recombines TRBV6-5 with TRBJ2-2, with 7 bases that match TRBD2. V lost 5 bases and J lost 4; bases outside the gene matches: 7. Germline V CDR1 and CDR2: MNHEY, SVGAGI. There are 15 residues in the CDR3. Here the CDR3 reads CASSRLAAVTGELFF. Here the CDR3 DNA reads TGTGCCAGCAGTCGACTAGCTGCAGTCACCGGGGAGCTGTTTTTT.

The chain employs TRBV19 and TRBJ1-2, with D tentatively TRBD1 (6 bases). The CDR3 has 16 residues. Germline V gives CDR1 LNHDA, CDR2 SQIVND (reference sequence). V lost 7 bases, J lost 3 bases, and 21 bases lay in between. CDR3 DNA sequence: TGTGCCAGTAATCTTCCAGGGGCGGTAGGAGACTATGGCTACACCTTC. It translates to CASNLPGAVGDYGYTF.

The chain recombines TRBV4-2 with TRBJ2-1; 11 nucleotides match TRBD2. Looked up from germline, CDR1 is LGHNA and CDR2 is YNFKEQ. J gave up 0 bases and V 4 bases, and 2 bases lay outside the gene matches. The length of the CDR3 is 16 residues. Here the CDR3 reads CASSLTSGSSYNEQFF. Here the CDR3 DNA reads TGTGCCAGCAGCCTTACTAGCGGGAGCTCCTACAATGAGCAGTTCTTC.

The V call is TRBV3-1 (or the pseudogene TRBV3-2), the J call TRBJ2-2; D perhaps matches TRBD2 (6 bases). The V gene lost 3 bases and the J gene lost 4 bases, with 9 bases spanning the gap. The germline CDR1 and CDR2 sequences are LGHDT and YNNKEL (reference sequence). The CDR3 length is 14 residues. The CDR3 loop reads CASSQGLTTGELFF. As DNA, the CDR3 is TGTGCCAGCAGCCAGGGACTTACCACCGGGGAGCTGTTTTTT.

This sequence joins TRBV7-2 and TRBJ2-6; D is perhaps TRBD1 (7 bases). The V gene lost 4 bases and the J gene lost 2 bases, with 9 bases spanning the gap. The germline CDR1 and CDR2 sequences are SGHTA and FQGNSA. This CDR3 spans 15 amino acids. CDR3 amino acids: CASSSGGPGANVLTF. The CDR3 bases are TGTGCCAGCAGCTCAGGGGGGCCTGGGGCCAACGTCCTGACTTTC.

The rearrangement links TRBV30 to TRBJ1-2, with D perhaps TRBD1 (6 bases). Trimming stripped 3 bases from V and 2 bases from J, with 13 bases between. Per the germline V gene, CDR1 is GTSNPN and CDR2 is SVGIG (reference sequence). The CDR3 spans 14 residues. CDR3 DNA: TGTGCCTGGAGGGGTCGGGGACAAAACTATGGCTACACCTTC. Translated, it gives CAWRGRGQNYGYTF.

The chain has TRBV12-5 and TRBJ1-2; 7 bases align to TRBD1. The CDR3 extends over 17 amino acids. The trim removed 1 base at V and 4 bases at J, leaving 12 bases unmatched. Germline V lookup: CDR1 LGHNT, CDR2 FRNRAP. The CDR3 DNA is TGTGCTAGTGGTTTGGGGATAGGTCGACAGGGAGGCTATGGCTACACCTTC. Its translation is CASGLGIGRQGGYGYTF.

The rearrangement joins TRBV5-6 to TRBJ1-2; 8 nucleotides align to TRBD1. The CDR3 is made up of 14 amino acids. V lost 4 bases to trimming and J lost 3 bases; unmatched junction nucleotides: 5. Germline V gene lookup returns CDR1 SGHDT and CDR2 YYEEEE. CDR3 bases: TGTGCCAGCAGCGTCAACAGGGGGGACTATGGCTACACCTTC. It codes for CASSVNRGDYGYTF.

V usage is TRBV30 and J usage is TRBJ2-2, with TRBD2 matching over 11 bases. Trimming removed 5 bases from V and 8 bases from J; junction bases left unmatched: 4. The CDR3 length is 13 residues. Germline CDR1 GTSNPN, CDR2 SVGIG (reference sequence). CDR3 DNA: TGTGCCTGGGAACGACTAGCGGGAGGGGAGCTGTTTTTT. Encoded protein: CAWERLAGGELFF.

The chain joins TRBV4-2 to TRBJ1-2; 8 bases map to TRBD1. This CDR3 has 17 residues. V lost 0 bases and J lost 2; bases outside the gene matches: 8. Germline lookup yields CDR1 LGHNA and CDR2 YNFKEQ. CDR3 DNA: TGTGCCAGCAGCCAAGATCTTGGACAGGGCGCGAACTATGGCTACACCTTC. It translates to CASSQDLGQGANYGYTF.

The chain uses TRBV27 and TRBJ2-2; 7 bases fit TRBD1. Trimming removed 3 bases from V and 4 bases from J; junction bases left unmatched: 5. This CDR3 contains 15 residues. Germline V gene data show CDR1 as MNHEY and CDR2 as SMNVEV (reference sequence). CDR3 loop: CASSFRQGRTGELFF. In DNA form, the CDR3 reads TGTGCCAGCAGTTTCCGACAGGGTCGCACCGGGGAGCTGTTTTTT.

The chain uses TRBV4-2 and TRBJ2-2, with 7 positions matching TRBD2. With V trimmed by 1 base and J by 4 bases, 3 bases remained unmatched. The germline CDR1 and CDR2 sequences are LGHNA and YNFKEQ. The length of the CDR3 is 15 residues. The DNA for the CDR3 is TGTGCCAGCAGCCAAGCGACGGGGGGCACCGGGGAGCTGTTTTTT. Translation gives CASSQATGGTGELFF.

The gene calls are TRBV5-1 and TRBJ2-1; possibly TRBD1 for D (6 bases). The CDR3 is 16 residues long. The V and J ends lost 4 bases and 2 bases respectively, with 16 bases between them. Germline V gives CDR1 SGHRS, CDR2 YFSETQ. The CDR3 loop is CASSRNPGVTYNEQFF. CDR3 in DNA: TGCGCCAGCAGCCGGAACCCAGGGGTGACCTACAATGAGCAGTTCTTC.

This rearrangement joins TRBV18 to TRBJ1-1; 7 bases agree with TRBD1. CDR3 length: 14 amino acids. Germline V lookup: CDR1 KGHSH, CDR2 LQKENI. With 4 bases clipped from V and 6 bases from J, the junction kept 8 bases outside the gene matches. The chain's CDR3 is CASSLRQGIAEAFF. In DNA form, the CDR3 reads TGTGCCAGCTCACTACGACAGGGCATCGCTGAAGCTTTCTTT.

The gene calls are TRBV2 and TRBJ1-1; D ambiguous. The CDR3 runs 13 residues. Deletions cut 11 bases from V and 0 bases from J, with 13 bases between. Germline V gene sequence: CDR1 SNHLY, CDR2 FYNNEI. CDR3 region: CAEGSVMNTEAFF. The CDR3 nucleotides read TGTGCCGAAGGGAGCGTGATGAACACTGAAGCTTTCTTT.

This CDR3 reads CATSRWTGYDYEQYF. The CDR3 nucleotides read TGTGCCACCAGCAGATGGACAGGGTATGACTACGAGCAGTACTTC. The chain couples TRBV15 to TRBJ2-7, with 8 positions matching TRBD1. Germline lookup yields CDR1 LNHNV and CDR2 YYDKDF (reference sequence). The CDR3 totals 15 residues. V trimming: 2 bases; J trimming: 3 bases; junction bases outside the gene matches: 6.

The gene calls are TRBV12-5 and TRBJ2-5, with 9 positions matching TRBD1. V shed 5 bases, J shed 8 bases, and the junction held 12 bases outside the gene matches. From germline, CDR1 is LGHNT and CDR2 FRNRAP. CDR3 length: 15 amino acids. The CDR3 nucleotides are TGTGCTAGTGGTACATGGACAGGGGACACGAGTACCCAGTACTTC. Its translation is CASGTWTGDTSTQYF.